This T cell receptor beta chain was observed in a study of PD-L1 blockade in urothelial cancer. The V end lost 1 base, the J end lost 3 bases, and 19 bases lay between the germline ends. CDR1 is SGHTA and CDR2 is FQGNSA in the germline V gene. This CDR3 has 18 amino acids. Method: immunoSEQ multiplex PCR; TCRdb's copy keeps in-frame clones and lacks some. The table has just over 50,000 clones, around 72% seen once. Stated time point: pretreatment peripheral blood. The input for sequencing was PBMCs, taken around atezolizumab (anti-PD-L1) treatment. The V gene is TRBV7-2, the J gene TRBJ1-5; D perhaps matches TRBD1 (6 bases). The sequence derives from a man in his 70s with urothelial cancer. In DNA form, the CDR3 reads TGTGCCAGCAGCTTAGAAGGGTTGGCCCAGGGGAACAATCAGCCCCAGCATTTT. Its protein product is CASSLEGLAQGNNQPQHF.